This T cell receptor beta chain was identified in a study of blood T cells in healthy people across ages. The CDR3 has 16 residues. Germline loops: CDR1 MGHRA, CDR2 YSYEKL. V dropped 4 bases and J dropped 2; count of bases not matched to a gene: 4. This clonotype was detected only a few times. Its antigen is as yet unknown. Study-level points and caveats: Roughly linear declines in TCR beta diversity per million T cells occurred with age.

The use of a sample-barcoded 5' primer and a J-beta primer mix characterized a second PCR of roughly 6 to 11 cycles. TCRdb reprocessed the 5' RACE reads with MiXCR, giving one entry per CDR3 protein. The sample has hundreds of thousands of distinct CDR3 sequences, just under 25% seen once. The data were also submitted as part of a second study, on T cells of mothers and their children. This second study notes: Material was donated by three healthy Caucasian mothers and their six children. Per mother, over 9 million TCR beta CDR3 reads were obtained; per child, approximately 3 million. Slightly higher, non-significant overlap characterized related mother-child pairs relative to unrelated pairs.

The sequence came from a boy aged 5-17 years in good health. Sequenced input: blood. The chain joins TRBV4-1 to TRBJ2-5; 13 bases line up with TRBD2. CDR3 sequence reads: CASSRGTSGIQETQYF. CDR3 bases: TGCGCCAGCAGCCGTGGGACTAGCGGGATTCAAGAGACCCAGTACTTC.